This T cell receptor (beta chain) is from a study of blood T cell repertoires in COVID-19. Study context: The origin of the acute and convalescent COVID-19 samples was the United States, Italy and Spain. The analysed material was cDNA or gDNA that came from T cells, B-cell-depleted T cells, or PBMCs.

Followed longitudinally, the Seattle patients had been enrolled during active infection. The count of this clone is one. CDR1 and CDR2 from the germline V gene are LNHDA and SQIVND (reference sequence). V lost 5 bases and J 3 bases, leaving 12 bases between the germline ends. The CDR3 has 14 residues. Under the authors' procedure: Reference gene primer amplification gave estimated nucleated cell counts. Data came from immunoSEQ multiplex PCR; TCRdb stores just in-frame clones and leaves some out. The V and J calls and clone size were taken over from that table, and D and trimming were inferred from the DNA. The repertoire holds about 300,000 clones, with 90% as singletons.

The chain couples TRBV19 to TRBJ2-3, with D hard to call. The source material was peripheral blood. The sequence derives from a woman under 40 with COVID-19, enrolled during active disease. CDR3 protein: CASSRVEVTDTQYF. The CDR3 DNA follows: TGTGCCAGTAGTCGCGTCGAGGTGACAGATACGCAGTATTTT. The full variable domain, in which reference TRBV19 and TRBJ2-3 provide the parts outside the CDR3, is DGGITQSPKYLFRKEGQNVTLSCEQNLNHDAMYWYRQDPGQGLRLIYYSQIVNDFQKGDIAEGYSVSREKKESFPLTVTSAQKNPTAFYLCASSRVEVTDTQYFGPGTRLTVL.